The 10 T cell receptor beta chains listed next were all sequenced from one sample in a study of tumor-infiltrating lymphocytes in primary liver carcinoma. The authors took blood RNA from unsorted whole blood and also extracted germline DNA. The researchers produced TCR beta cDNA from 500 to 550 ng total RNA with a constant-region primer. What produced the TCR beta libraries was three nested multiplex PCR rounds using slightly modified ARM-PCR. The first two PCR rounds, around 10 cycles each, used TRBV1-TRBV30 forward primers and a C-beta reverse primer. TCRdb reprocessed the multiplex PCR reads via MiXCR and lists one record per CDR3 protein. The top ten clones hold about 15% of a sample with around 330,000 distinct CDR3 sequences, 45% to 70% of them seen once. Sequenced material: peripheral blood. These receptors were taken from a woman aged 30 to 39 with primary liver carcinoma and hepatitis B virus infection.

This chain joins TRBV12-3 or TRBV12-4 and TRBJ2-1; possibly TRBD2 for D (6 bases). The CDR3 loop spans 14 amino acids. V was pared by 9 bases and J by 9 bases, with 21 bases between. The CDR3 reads CASSLARRDGEQFF. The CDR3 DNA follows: TGTGCCAGTAGTCTTGCTAGGCGGGACGGTGAGCAGTTCTTC.

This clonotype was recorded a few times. This chain's CDR3 is CATEARQGVHEQYF. The CDR3 nucleotides are TGTGCCACCGAAGCCCGGCAGGGCGTCCACGAGCAGTACTTC. This rearrangement joins TRBV2 to TRBJ2-7, with a tentative D call TRBD1 (5 bases). The V and J ends lost 10 bases and 5 bases respectively, with 21 bases between them. The germline V gene encodes CDR1 SNHLY and CDR2 FYNNEI. The CDR3 spans 14 residues.

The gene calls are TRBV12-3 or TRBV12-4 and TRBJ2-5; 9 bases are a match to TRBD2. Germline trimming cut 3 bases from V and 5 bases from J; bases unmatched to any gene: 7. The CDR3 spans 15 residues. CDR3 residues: CASSLAGGPGETQYF. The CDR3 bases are TGTGCCAGCAGTTTGGCGGGAGGGCCTGGGGAGACCCAGTACTTC.

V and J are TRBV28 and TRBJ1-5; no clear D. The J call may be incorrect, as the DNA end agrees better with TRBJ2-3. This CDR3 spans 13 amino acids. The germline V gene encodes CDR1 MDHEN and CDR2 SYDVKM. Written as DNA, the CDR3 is TGTGCCAGCAGCCGAACCCTTGGTCGACCCCAGTATTTT. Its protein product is CASSRTLGRPQYF.

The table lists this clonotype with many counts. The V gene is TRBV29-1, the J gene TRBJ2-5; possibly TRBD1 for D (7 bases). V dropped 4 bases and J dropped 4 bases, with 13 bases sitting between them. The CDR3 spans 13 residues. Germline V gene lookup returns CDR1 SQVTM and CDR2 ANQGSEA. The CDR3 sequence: CSVGRGLTETQYF. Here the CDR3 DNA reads TGCAGCGTTGGGAGGGGGCTTACAGAGACCCAGTACTTC.

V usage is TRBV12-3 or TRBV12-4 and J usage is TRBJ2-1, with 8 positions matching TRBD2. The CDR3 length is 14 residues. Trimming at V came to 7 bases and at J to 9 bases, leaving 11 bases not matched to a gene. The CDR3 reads CASTEGLASGEQFF. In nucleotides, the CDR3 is TGTGCCAGCACTGAAGGACTAGCCTCCGGTGAGCAGTTCTTC.

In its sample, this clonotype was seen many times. The CDR3 coding sequence is TGTGCCAGCAGCCCCCTGGACAGGGTCAAAGAGACCCAGTACTTC. This sequence encodes CASSPLDRVKETQYF. The rearrangement joins TRBV11-2 to TRBJ2-5; 8 bases fit TRBD1. The CDR3 runs to 15 residues. The germline V gene encodes CDR1 SGHAT and CDR2 FQNNGV. V was pared by 5 bases and J by 3 bases, with 8 bases of the junction left unmatched. Full variable domain (remainder filled in from reference TRBV11-2 and TRBJ2-5): EAGVAQSPRYKIIEKRQSVAFWCNPISGHATLYWYQQILGQGPKLLIQFQNNGVVDDSQLPKDRFSAERLKGVDSTLKIQPAKLEDSAVYLCASSPLDRVKETQYFGPGTRLLVL.

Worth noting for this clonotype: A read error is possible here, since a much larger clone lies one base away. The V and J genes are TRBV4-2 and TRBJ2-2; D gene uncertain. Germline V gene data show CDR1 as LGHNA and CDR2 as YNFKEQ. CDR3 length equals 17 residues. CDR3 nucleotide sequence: TGTGCCAGCAGCCAAGATTCTGCGCGTAAGAACATCGGGGAGCTGTTTTTT. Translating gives CASSQDSARKNIGELFF.

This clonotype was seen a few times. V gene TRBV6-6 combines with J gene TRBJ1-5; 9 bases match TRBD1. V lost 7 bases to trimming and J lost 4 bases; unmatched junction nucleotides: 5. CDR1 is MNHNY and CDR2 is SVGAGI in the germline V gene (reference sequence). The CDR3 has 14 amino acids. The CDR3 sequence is CASNDRGGNQPQHF. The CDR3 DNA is TGTGCCAGCAACGACAGGGGGGGGAATCAGCCCCAGCATTTT.

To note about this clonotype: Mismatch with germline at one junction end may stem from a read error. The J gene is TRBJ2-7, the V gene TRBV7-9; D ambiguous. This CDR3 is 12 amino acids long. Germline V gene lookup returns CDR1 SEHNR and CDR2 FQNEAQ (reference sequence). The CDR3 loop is CARSERRDEQYF. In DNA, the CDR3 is TGTGCCCGCAGCGAACGCCGGGACGAGCAGTACTTC.